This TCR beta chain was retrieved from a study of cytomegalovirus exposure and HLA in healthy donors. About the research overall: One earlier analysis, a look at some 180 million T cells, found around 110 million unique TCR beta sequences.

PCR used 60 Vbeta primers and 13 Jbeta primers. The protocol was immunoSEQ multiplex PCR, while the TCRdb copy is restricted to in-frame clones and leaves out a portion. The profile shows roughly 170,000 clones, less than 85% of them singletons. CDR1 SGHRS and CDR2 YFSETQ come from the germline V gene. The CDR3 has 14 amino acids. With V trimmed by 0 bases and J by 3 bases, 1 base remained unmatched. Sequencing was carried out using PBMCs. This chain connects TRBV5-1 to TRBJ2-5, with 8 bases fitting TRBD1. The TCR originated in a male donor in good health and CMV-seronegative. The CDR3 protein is CASSLGDRKETQYF. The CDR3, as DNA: TGCGCCAGCAGCTTGGGGGACAGGAAAGAGACCCAGTACTTC.